This is a list of T cell receptor beta chains from one sample in a study of cytomegalovirus exposure and HLA in healthy donors. Sequenced by immunoSEQ multiplex PCR; TCRdb stores in-frame clones only, minus some. The data hold over 150,000 clones, with approximately 80% observed a single time. Source material: PBMCs. The receptors shown here come from a man aged 30-40 years in good health and CMV-seropositive. The CDR3 runs from the conserved cysteine through the conserved F or W. A D gene is named only where the DNA matches it firmly. The size entry is marked missing in some rows and otherwise reads once, few, many or a size class.

d_gene | j_gene | v_gene | abundance | CDR3nt | CDR3aa
TRBD1 | TRBJ1-4 | TRBV28 | - | TGTGCCAGCAGTCTCCCCCTTGGACAGGGGGCTAGGGAAAAACTGTTTTTT | CASSLPLGQGAREKLFF
TRBD1 | TRBJ2-5 | TRBV2 | - | TGTGCCAGCAGGATGGGACAGGGGGGTGAGACCCAGTACTTC | CASRMGQGGETQYF
TRBD2 | TRBJ2-3 | TRBV6-6 | - | TGTGCCAGCAGTCCCCAGGGCGGGAGAGCGACAGATACGCAGTATTTT | CASSPQGGRATDTQYF
- | TRBJ2-1 | TRBV6-6 | few | TGTGCCAGCCATGGCGGAAACTCCTACAATGAGCAGTTCTTC | CASHGGNSYNEQFF
- | TRBJ1-2 | TRBV19 | - | TGTGCCAGTAGTATGGATAGGGGTTTCAATGGCTACACCTTC | CASSMDRGFNGYTF
TRBD1 | TRBJ2-3 | TRBV7-3 | - | TGTGCCAGCAGTTTGACAGGGGCATTCACAGATACGCAGTATTTT | CASSLTGAFTDTQYF
- | TRBJ2-1 | TRBV4-1 | - | TGCGCCAGCAGCCCAGGGTTCGGGGGGCTGGGTAATGAGCAGTTCTTC | CASSPGFGGLGNEQFF
- | TRBJ1-2 | TRBV28 | few | TGTGCCAGCAGTCCTCCCCGGGGCTATGGCTACACCTTC | CASSPPRGYGYTF
TRBD2 | TRBJ2-7 | TRBV7-3 | - | TGTGCCAGCAGCTTAACGGGGGGGGAAAGGTCCTACGAGCAGTACTTC | CASSLTGGERSYEQYF
- | TRBJ1-5 | TRBV11-2 | - | TGTGCCAGCAGCTTAGATTCTTTGGGAGCCCAGCATTTT | CASSLDSLGAQHF
- | TRBJ1-5 | TRBV28 | - | TGTGCCAGCAGCCGAGACTTGAATCAGCCCCAGCATTTT | CASSRDLNQPQHF
TRBD2 | TRBJ2-5 | TRBV11-2 | - | TGTGCCAGCAGCCGCGGAGCTCTAGCGGCCCCTGGGGAGACCCAGTACTTC | CASSRGALAAPGETQYF
- | TRBJ1-1 | TRBV10-3 | - | TGTGCCATCACCCAGACAGAGAACACTGAAGCTTTCTTT | CAITQTENTEAFF
- | TRBJ2-7 | TRBV19 | - | TGTGCCAGTAGGTATACCTATACCTCCTACGAGCAGTACTTC | CASRYTYTSYEQYF
TRBD1 | TRBJ2-7 | TRBV18 | - | TGTGCCAGCTCACCGGTCAGAACAGGGGACTACGAGCAGTACTTC | CASSPVRTGDYEQYF
- | TRBJ2-7 | TRBV5-1 | once | TGCGCCAGCAGCTTCCGGGGTTCCTACGAGCAGTACTTC | CASSFRGSYEQYF
TRBD1 | TRBJ1-3 | TRBV7-2 | - | TGTGCCAGCAGCTTAGGAAGACAGGGGGCTTTTGGAAACACCATATATTTT | CASSLGRQGAFGNTIYF
- | TRBJ2-2 | TRBV19 | - | TGTGCCAGTAGTATAGATAGGGGGACCGGGGAGCTGTTTTTT | CASSIDRGTGELFF
- | TRBJ1-3 | TRBV25-1 | - | TGTGCCAGCAGTGATTCTGGGGGCACTGGAAACACCATATATTTT | CASSDSGGTGNTIYF
- | TRBJ1-1 | TRBV10-3 | - | TGTGCCATCAGTGATGGAATGGACGGGAAGAGCGGAGCTTTCTTT | CAISDGMDGKSGAFF
- | TRBJ2-7 | TRBV18 | - | TGTGCCAGCTCACCCCGGACACTGTACGAGCAGTACTTC | CASSPRTLYEQYF
- | TRBJ2-5 | TRBV5-1 | - | TGCGCCAGCAGCTCCGGGAAACCGCAAGAGACCCAGTACTTC | CASSSGKPQETQYF
TRBD1 | TRBJ2-5 | TRBV27 | - | TGTGCCAGCAGTGTACAGGGGGCGAAGGAGACCCAGTACTTC | CASSVQGAKETQYF
- | TRBJ1-1 | TRBV5-1 | - | TGCGCCAGCAGCTTTAGATCACAGGGTTCTTGTGAAGCTTTCTTT | CASSFRSQGSCEAFF
TRBD2 | TRBJ2-5 | TRBV7-2 | - | TGTGCCAGCAGCTTAGAGGCTAGCGGGACGGGCCAAGAGACCCAGTACTTC | CASSLEASGTGQETQYF
- | TRBJ2-1 | TRBV29-1 | few | TGCAGCGTCGACAGCCACAATGAGCAGTTCTTC | CSVDSHNEQFF
- | TRBJ2-7 | TRBV28 | - | TGTGCCAGCAGTGGACCGGCGGGCGAGCAGTACTTC | CASSGPAGEQYF
TRBD2 | TRBJ2-7 | TRBV2 | - | TGTGCCAGCAGTTACACGGGACTAGCGGGAGGTAACGAGCAGTACTTC | CASSYTGLAGGNEQYF
- | TRBJ1-1 | TRBV28 | - | TGTGCCAGCAGTTTTCGAGGTTACAACACTGAAGCTTTCTTT | CASSFRGYNTEAFF
- | TRBJ1-5 | TRBV6-6 | - | TGTGCCAGCAGCCAAGGGGGTTCTACTCAGCCCCAGCATTTT | CASSQGGSTQPQHF
- | TRBJ2-1 | TRBV4-1 | few | TGCGCCAGCAGCCAAGGTGGCGCTCGGAGCTCCTACAATGAGCAGTTCTTC | CASSQGGARSSYNEQFF
TRBD1 | TRBJ2-1 | TRBV9 | once | TGTGCCAGCAGCACCTCACAGGGGTGGAATGAGCAGTTCTTC | CASSTSQGWNEQFF
TRBD1 | TRBJ2-7 | TRBV28 | - | TGTGCCAGCAGTTCACCCAGGGGGATGACCTACGAGCAGTACTTC | CASSSPRGMTYEQYF
TRBD2 | TRBJ2-3 | TRBV30 | - | TGTGCCTGGAGGACTAGCGGGCCGGTCGATACGCAGTATTTT | CAWRTSGPVDTQYF
TRBD2 | TRBJ2-5 | TRBV2 | - | TGTGCCAGCAGCCGGGGGACTAGCCGAGAGACCCAGTACTTC | CASSRGTSRETQYF
- | TRBJ1-1 | TRBV5-4 | once | TGTGCCAGCAGCCTAAAGACAGACACCCCTGAAGCTTTCTTT | CASSLKTDTPEAFF
- | TRBJ2-7 | TRBV15 | - | TGTGCCACCAGCAGAGGGGCTCCCCAACGCGAGCAGTACTTC | CATSRGAPQREQYF
TRBD1 | TRBJ2-7 | TRBV7-6 | - | TGTGCCAGCAGCGTAGGACAGGGACGTTTCAACGAGCAGTACTTC | CASSVGQGRFNEQYF
- | TRBJ2-2 | TRBV7-9 | - | TGTGCCAGCAGCCCGGTGGTGACCGGGGAGCTGTTTTTT | CASSPVVTGELFF
TRBD2 | TRBJ2-1 | TRBV7-3 | - | TGTGCCAGCAGCAACGGACTAGCGGGAATGAATGAGCAGTTCTTC | CASSNGLAGMNEQFF